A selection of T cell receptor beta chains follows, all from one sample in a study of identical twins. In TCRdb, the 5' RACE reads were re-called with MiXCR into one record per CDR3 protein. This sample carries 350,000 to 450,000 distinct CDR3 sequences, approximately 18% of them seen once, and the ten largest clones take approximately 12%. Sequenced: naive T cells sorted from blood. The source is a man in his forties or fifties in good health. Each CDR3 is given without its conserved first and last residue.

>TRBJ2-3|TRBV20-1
SARDHRGLTDTQY
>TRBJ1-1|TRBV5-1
ASSAVGGNTEAF
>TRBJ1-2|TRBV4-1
ASSLSPSITSYGYT
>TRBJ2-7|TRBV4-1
ASSQDIRSSYEQY
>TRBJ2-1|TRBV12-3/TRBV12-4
ASSLAWTGSYNEQF
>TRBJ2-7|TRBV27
ASSLLGLVVGEQY
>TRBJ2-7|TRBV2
ASSGTGTSPTYEQY
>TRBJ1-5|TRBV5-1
ASSLEVNQPQH
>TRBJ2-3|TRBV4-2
ASSQTGTSGGTDTQY
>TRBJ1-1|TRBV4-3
ASSQEQNTEAF
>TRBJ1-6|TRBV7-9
ASSLGGAGNSPLH
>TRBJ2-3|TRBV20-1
SADTLAGPAPDTQY
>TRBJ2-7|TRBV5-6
ASSLGGQGIHEQY
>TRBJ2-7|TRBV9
ASSAGPLGNEQY
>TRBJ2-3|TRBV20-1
SFQIWDSTDTQY
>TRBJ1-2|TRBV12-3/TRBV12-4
ASRDRGYGYT
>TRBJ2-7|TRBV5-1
ASSLEQVYEQY
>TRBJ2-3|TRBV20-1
SARDPGQGAKDTQY